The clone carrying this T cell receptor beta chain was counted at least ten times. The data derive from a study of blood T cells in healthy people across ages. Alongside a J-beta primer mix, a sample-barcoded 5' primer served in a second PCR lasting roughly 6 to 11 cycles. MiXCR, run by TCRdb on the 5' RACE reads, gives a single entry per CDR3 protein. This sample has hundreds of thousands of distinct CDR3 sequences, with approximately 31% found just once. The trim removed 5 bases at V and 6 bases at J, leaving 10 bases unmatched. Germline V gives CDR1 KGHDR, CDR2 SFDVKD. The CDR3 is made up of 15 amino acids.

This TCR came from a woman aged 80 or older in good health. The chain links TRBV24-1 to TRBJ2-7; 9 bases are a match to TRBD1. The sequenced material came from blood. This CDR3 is CATSAPWDRDSEQYF. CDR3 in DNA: TGTGCCACCAGTGCCCCTTGGGACAGGGATTCCGAGCAGTACTTC.